This TCR beta chain comes out of a study of shared clonotypes between healthy human individuals (TCRdb year 2020). Looking at the study overall: Three men and two women, aged 18 to 49 years, made up the cohort. Leukapheresis yielded between about 0.94 and 10 billion PBMCs per donor. Different laboratories and diverse techniques were used to prepare libraries and sequence TCR repertoires, to increase sequencing depth and limit assay-specific biases. To estimate repertoire size and how much clonotype sharing occurs between individuals, the study deeply sequenced the blood TCR repertoires of five healthy adults. For each donor, three plates each were used for CD4 naive and CD4 memory, two plates were used for CD8 naive, and one plate was used for CD8 memory. The investigation overall reported the following: Even with the large sequencing depth, rarefaction of the sorted-subset datasets indicated that sequencing was incomplete. Clonotypes shared by all four sorted-subset donors showed higher generation probabilities than non-shared clonotypes. Estimated clonotype richness was generally larger for naive than for memory subsets. Sampling was limited to blood, and TCR repertoires in tissue likely differ from TCR repertoires in blood. Sharing across a few donors was observed for around 5% of naive CD4, about 3.2% of naive CD8, about 2.5% of memory CD4, and around 0.44% of memory CD8 clonotypes. The genetic and exposure-history diversity represented was limited by the small number of donors. Pairwise subsampling indicated that sequencing depth was expected to affect the degree of clonotype sharing among donors.

TCR CDR3 regions were amplified from genomic DNA by multiplex PCR using the deep immunoSEQ assay. Genomic DNA extracted from each cell subset was distributed evenly over all wells of several immunoSEQ 96-well plates, and each plate served as one replicate. Each replicate PCR for sorted subsets received around 200 ng genomic DNA, equal to 28,000 or so T cell genomes. The purified libraries were quantified using a Qubit 3.0 fluorometer, sized with a Bioanalyzer 2100, and then quantified again using the KAPA Library Quantification kit. Every immunoSEQ 96-well plate was sequenced on a separate single-read 150-cycle Illumina NextSeq 550 flow cell. The study's own analysis went as follows. The immunoSEQ output contained only junctional sequences without quality scores, so filtering could not match that applied to full-length reads. Sequences were annotated with PyIR, a Python wrapper for IgBLAST v1.9, and V/J genes and CDR3 were assigned using IMGT germline references. Any read was removed if the V/J assignment was weak (E-value above 1e-6), the CDR3 was missing, or the read contained stop codons, out-of-frame junctions, or ambiguous translated residues. V3J clonotypes were defined as sequences sharing an identical inferred V gene, J gene, and CDR3 amino acid sequence. Percentage overlap between repertoires was computed as shared unique clonotypes divided by the size of the smaller repertoire. Richness of each repertoire was evaluated using RTK rarefaction, the Chao1 estimator, and Recon v2.1 estimates of unobserved clonotypes. OLGA was used to compute generation probabilities for all TCRbeta clonotypes that the gDNA method yielded from four donors. In its TCRdb copy, this immuneACCESS table keeps in-frame sequences only and misses some clones. Where compared with another copy, unresolved V genes explain less than half of these, and the others have no known cause. From that table come the V and J calls and clone size; the DNA was used to work out D and trimming. Here the sample has roughly 1,000,000 clones; 70% to 80% occur a single time. The ten top clones hold around 0.47% of the sample.

Healthy HIV-negative adults with no recently reported acute infections or vaccinations were included as donors. Every donor was a Caucasian adult residing in Nashville, Tennessee, USA. Magnetic negative selection was used to enrich CD4+ T cells, after which naive cells were positively selected on CD45RA and the negative fraction became the memory subset. Blood was obtained by leukapheresis, after which PBMCs were separated by Ficoll-Histopaque density gradient centrifugation and cryopreserved in liquid nitrogen vapor phase. Purity and quantity of every magnetically sorted T cell population were checked by analytical flow cytometry. From each sorted fraction, genomic DNA was isolated and quantified by UV absorbance on a Nanodrop 2000c. Turning to this clone: Which antigen it targets is not known. Base qualities were left out, and no much larger clone turns up one base away.

The receptor was derived from a man aged 18 to 30 in good health. Some clones in this sample may be carry-over from other donors' samples. The source material was memory CD4+ T cells from PBMCs. The cell subset or site label of this sample denotes: CD45RA-negative fraction.

The DNA is TGTGCCAGCAGTCCATACGGGACTAGCGGGGGGAATGAGCAGTTCTTC. This yields the protein CASSPYGTSGGNEQFF. Recombination linked TRBV28 to TRBJ2-1, with 15 bases matching TRBD2. The CDR1 and CDR2 encoded by the germline V gene are MDHEN and SYDVKM. Spanning cysteine to phenylalanine, the CDR3 consists of 16 amino acids. The DNA shown is the 48-base CDR3, in frame from base 1. Trimming accounts for 5 bases at V and 7 bases at J, while the number of junction bases matched to no gene is 6.